This entry describes one TCR beta chain. It lacks a known antigen. Base-call qualities are not available, and no considerably larger clone is one nucleotide away. These data belong to a study of shared clonotypes between healthy human individuals (TCRdb year 2020). With respect to the entire study: The cohort comprised two women and a few men aged 18 to 49 years. For each donor, CD4 naive and CD4 memory were each run on three plates, CD8 naive on two plates, and CD8 memory on one plate. To estimate repertoire size and how much clonotype sharing occurs between individuals, the study deeply sequenced the blood TCR repertoires of five or six healthy adults. Libraries were prepared and TCR repertoires were sequenced by different laboratories using diverse techniques, in order to increase sequencing depth and limit assay-specific biases. Per donor, leukapheresis produced somewhere between about 0.94 and 8.9 billion PBMCs.

CDR1 MDHEN and CDR2 SYDVKM were looked up in the germline V gene. Taken from cysteine to phenylalanine, the CDR3 has 14 residues. Just CDR3 DNA is preserved here, 42 bases in frame from base 1. V is trimmed back by 5 bases and J by 4 bases, and the junction contains 7 bases that no gene match accounts for. General study outcomes and caveats: Sampling was restricted to blood, and TCR repertoires in tissues likely differ from the TCR repertoires found in blood. Sharing across a few donors was observed for approximately 5% of naive CD4, around 3.5% of naive CD8, 2% to 2.5% of memory CD4, and roughly 0.4% of memory CD8 clonotypes. Even with the large sequencing depth, rarefaction of the sorted-subset datasets indicated that sequencing was incomplete. Naive subsets generally had larger estimated clonotype richness than memory subsets did. Based on pairwise subsampling, the degree of clonotype sharing among donors was expected to be affected by sequencing depth. Higher generation probabilities were observed for clonotypes shared by all four sorted-subset donors than for non-shared clonotypes. Because the study included a small number of donors, the genetic and exposure-history diversity represented was limited.

Using the deep immunoSEQ assay, multiplex PCR amplified TCR CDR3 regions from genomic DNA. Extracted genomic DNA from each cell subset was distributed evenly across all wells of several immunoSEQ 96-well plates, and each plate was treated as a replicate. For sorted subsets, roughly 200 ng genomic DNA, equal to 30,000 to 35,000 T cell genomes, was loaded into each replicate PCR. The purified libraries were quantified using a Qubit 3.0 fluorometer, sized with a Bioanalyzer 2100, and then quantified again using the KAPA Library Quantification kit. A separate single-read 150-cycle Illumina NextSeq 550 flow cell was used to sequence each immunoSEQ 96-well plate. On the authors' methods: Because the immunoSEQ output held only junctional sequences and lacked quality scores, the filtering could not match the filtering applied to full-length reads. To assign V/J genes and CDR3, sequences were annotated using PyIR, a Python wrapper for IgBLAST v1.9, with IMGT germline references. Reads were filtered out if the reads had weak V/J assignments (E-value above 1e-6), no CDR3, stop codons, out-of-frame junctions, or ambiguous translated residues. V3J clonotypes were defined as sequences sharing the same inferred V gene, J gene, and CDR3 amino acid sequence. Percentage overlap between repertoires was calculated by dividing the number of shared unique clonotypes by the size of the smaller repertoire. Richness of each repertoire was evaluated using RTK rarefaction, the Chao1 estimator, and Recon v2.1 estimates of unobserved clonotypes. For all TCRbeta clonotypes obtained by the gDNA method from a few donors, generation probabilities were computed with OLGA. TCRdb retrieved this table from immuneACCESS and kept in-frame rearrangements only. Not all clones are present; in checked studies, unresolved V genes account for under half, and no reason is known for the remainder. The DNA was the basis for D and trimming; V, J and clone size are from that table. The sample contains 800,000 or so clones, around 96% of them found a single time. Jointly, the top ten make up 0.2% to 0.25% of the sample.

CD8 naive samples consisted of CD45RO-negative cells that were positively selected for CCR7, yielding a CD45RA+CCR7+ population without TemRA cells. Donors were healthy HIV-negative adults with no recently reported acute infections or vaccinations. Every donor was a Caucasian adult living in Nashville, Tennessee, USA. Blood was obtained by leukapheresis, after which PBMCs were separated by Ficoll-Histopaque density gradient centrifugation and cryopreserved in liquid nitrogen vapor phase. Purity and quantity of every magnetically sorted T cell population were checked by analytical flow cytometry. From each sorted fraction, genomic DNA was isolated and quantified by UV absorbance on a Nanodrop 2000c.

The TCR originated in a young man in good health. This sequence uses TRBV28 and TRBJ2-7, and 8 junction bases match TRBD2. The specimen sequenced was naive CD8+ T cells sorted from blood. The cell subset or site label, as the study defines it: CD45RA+CCR7+. The DNA reads TGTGCCAGCAGTCCCCTCGGGAGGGCTTACGAGCAGTACTTC. Its protein product is CASSPLGRAYEQYF.